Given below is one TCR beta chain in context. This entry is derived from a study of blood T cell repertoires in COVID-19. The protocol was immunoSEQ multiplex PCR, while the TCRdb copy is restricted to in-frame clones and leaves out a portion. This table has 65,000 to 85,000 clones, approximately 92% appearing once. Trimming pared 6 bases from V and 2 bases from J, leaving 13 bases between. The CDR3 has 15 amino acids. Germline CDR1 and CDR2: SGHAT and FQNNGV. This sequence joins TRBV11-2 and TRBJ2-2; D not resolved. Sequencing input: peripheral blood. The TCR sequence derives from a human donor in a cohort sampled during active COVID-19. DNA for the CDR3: TGTGCCAGCAGATTTAGCCCCCAAAACACCGGGGAGCTGTTTTTT. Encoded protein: CASRFSPQNTGELFF. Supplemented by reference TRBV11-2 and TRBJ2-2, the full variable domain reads EAGVAQSPRYKIIEKRQSVAFWCNPISGHATLYWYQQILGQGPKLLIQFQNNGVVDDSQLPKDRFSAERLKGVDSTLKIQPAKLEDSAVYLCASRFSPQNTGELFFGEGSRLTVL.